This T cell receptor (beta chain) originates from a study of blood T cell repertoires in COVID-19. Study summary: Samples representing acute and convalescent COVID-19 were sourced from the United States, Italy and Spain. In each case, the material was cDNA or gDNA derived from T cells, B-cell-depleted T cells, or PBMCs.

V shed 2 bases and J shed 10 bases, with 15 bases lying between them. Germline CDR1 KGHSH, CDR2 LQKENI. The CDR3 has 14 amino acids. Per the study methods: Estimates of nucleated cell counts were drawn from the amplification of reference gene primers. Repertoires were generated with immunoSEQ multiplex PCR, while TCRdb's copy carries only in-frame clones and drops some. For V, J and clone size, that table is used; D and trimming come from the DNA. The data contain 140,000 or so clones, about 80% of them singletons. This clone was found a few times. J is TRBJ2-1 and V is TRBV18; D is uncertain. The sequence came from a woman of 80 years or more with acute or convalescent COVID-19. The sample taken for sequencing was peripheral blood. In DNA, the CDR3 is TGTGCCAGCTCACCAGGTTATATAGCCGGGGAGCAGTTCTTC. As protein: CASSPGYIAGEQFF. Using reference TRBV18 and TRBJ2-1 for the parts outside the CDR3, the full variable domain is NAGVMQNPRHLVRRRGQEARLRCSPMKGHSHVYWYRQLPEEGLKFMVYLQKENIIDESGMPKERFSAEFPKEGPSILRIQQVVRGDSAAYFCASSPGYIAGEQFFGPGTRLTVL.